The 9 T cell receptor beta chains listed next were all sequenced from one sample in a study of cytomegalovirus exposure and HLA in healthy donors. Both 60 Vbeta primers and 13 Jbeta primers went into the PCR. The repertoire was sequenced with immunoSEQ multiplex PCR; TCRdb's copy has only in-frame clones and lacks some. The table records 140,000 or so clones, about three fifths of them present only once. The sequencing input was PBMCs. These receptors were obtained from a male donor in good health and CMV-seronegative.

The chain uses TRBV10-2 and TRBJ1-2; the D is unclear. The CDR3 has 14 amino acids. The germline V and J ends were trimmed by 3 bases and 4 bases, with 12 bases remaining between them. Germline loops: CDR1 WSHSY, CDR2 SAAADI. DNA for the CDR3: TGCGCCAGCAGTGACCCAGGCCGAATCTATGGCTACACCTTC. Its translation: CASSDPGRIYGYTF.

The chain has TRBV7-2 and TRBJ1-6, with D possibly TRBD1 on 6 matching bases. This CDR3 region has 15 residues. Germline CDR1 is SGHTA and CDR2 is FQGNSA. V was shortened by 3 bases and J by 8 bases, with 14 bases between the two germline ends. The DNA for the CDR3 is TGTGCCAGCAGCTTGTCGCAGGGGATGGATTCACCCCTCCACTTT. Translation: CASSLSQGMDSPLHF.

The chain has TRBV19 and TRBJ1-1, with D unclear. There are 11 residues in the CDR3. CDR1 is LNHDA, CDR2 SQIVND, per germline (reference sequence). V lost 5 bases and J 10 bases, leaving 11 bases between the germline ends. The CDR3 sequence: CASSFTYAAFF. CDR3 bases: TGTGCCAGTAGTTTTACATATGCAGCTTTCTTT.

The chain has TRBV11-2 and TRBJ2-7, with TRBD2 identical over 9 bases. Germline CDR1 and CDR2: SGHAT and FQNNGV. The J segment lost 9 bases and the V segment lost 2 bases, leaving 11 bases of the junction unmatched. CDR3 size: 15 residues. CDR3 region: CASSLLTSGFEGQYF. DNA of the CDR3: TGTGCCAGCAGCTTATTGACTAGCGGATTTGAGGGGCAGTACTTC. Full variable domain (missing parts from reference TRBV11-2 and TRBJ2-7): EAGVAQSPRYKIIEKRQSVAFWCNPISGHATLYWYQQILGQGPKLLIQFQNNGVVDDSQLPKDRFSAERLKGVDSTLKIQPAKLEDSAVYLCASSLLTSGFEGQYFGPGTRLTVT.

This clone has only a few counts. This chain connects TRBV7-7 to TRBJ2-5, with D possibly matching TRBD1 (5 bases). Trimming left V 3 bases short and J 5 bases short, with 10 bases between. Germline loops: CDR1 SSHAT, CDR2 FNYEAQ (reference sequence). The CDR3 runs 13 residues. Here the CDR3 DNA reads TGTGCCAGCAGCTTCAGGGTGGACGAGACCCAGTACTTC. Translated: CASSFRVDETQYF.

This clone appeared a few times. CDR3 in DNA: TGTGCCAGCAGACTAAAGATCGACAGGGCTAATTCACCCCTCCACTTT. Protein: CASRLKIDRANSPLHF. The J gene is TRBJ1-6, the V gene TRBV11-2; the match to TRBD1 covers 7 bases. Germline-derived CDR1 and CDR2 are SGHAT and FQNNGV. The CDR3 runs to 16 residues. Trimming removed 6 bases from V and 6 bases from J; junction bases left unmatched: 11. Complete variable domain (other parts from reference TRBV11-2 and TRBJ1-6): EAGVAQSPRYKIIEKRQSVAFWCNPISGHATLYWYQQILGQGPKLLIQFQNNGVVDDSQLPKDRFSAERLKGVDSTLKIQPAKLEDSAVYLCASRLKIDRANSPLHFGNGTRLTVT.

The V and J genes are TRBV4-3 and TRBJ1-2; TRBD1 might be the D (6 bases). The CDR3 extends over 15 amino acids. V lost 4 bases to trimming and J lost 7 bases, with 19 bases between them. Germline V gene sequence: CDR1 LGHNA, CDR2 YSLEER. The DNA for the CDR3 is TGCGCCAGCAGCCCTGGACAGTCCCGCTTCTTTGGCTACACCTTC. It yields the protein CASSPGQSRFFGYTF.

The chain has TRBV30 and TRBJ1-2; possible D gene TRBD1, 5 bases. With 1 base removed from V and 7 bases from J, the gap between germline ends came to 10 bases. The CDR3 contains 12 residues. Germline V CDR1 and CDR2: GTSNPN, SVGIG (reference sequence). CDR3 in DNA: TGTGCCTGGAGTGCGGCAGGGCCTGGCTACACCTTC. Protein product: CAWSAAGPGYTF.

This chain joins TRBV6-5 and TRBJ1-3, with TRBD1 matching over 7 bases. J gave up 8 bases and V 2 bases, and 9 bases lay outside the gene matches. This CDR3 is 15 amino acids long. From germline, CDR1 is MNHEY and CDR2 SVGAGI. The CDR3 loop is CASSYGEGGGYTIYF. The CDR3 region has the DNA TGTGCCAGCAGTTACGGAGAAGGGGGCGGATACACCATATATTTT.